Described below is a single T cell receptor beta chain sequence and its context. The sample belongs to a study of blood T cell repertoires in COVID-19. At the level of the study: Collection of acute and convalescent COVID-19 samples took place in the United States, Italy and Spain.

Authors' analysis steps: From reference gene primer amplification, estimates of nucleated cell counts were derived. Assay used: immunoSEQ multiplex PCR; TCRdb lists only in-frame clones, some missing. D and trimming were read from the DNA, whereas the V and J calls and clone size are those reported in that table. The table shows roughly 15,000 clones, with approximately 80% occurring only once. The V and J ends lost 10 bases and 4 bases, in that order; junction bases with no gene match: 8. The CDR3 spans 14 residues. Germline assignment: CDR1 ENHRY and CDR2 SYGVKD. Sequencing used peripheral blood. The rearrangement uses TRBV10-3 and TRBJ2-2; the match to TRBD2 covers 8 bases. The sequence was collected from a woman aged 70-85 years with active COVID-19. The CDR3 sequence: CANRKAGATGELFF. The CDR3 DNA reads TGTGCCAACCGAAAAGCGGGAGCCACCGGGGAGCTGTTTTTT.